The present T cell receptor (beta chain) was sequenced within a study of blood T cell repertoires in COVID-19. Per the original data handling: The authors estimated nucleated cell counts from reference gene primer amplification. Only in-frame clones appear in the TCRdb table, and some are missing; sequencing was by immunoSEQ multiplex PCR. The V and J calls and clone size come from that table; D and trimming were worked out from the DNA. The table records roughly 500,000 clones, around 85% of them present only once. Per germline, CDR1 SGHRS and CDR2 YFSETQ. Trimming cost V 3 bases and J 0 bases; bases outside gene matches: 6. The CDR3 loop spans 16 amino acids.

The origin of this receptor is a human donor in a cohort sampled during active COVID-19. The source material was peripheral blood. The gene calls are TRBV5-1 and TRBJ2-1; 7 bases match TRBD2. CDR3 sequence: CASSSSGTRSYNEQFF. The CDR3 bases are TGCGCCAGCAGCTCTAGCGGAACCCGCTCCTACAATGAGCAGTTCTTC.